The sequence of this T cell receptor beta chain was determined in a study of blood T cell repertoires in COVID-19. Everyone who took part was 18 to 89 years old, and they came from 20 to 25 US areas. Participant-given clinical history determined each cohort assignment. The recovered donors of Cohort 3 showed two negative PCRs, clearance, or symptom resolution. Profiling relied on immunoSEQ multiplex PCR, and the TCRdb table lists in-frame clones only, not all of them. Among 370,000 or so clones listed, 70% to 90% were seen once. The sample consisted of PBMCs or T cells enriched from blood (not recorded which). The TCR was taken from a man aged 30 to 39 who had recovered from COVID-19.

Here the CDR3 DNA reads TGTGCCAGTAGTATAGACAGGGGGTACCGGAACACTGAAGCTTTCTTT. Protein product: CASSIDRGYRNTEAFF. The chain couples TRBV19 to TRBJ1-1, with 7 bases aligning to TRBD1. CDR3 length equals 16 residues. Looked up from germline, CDR1 is LNHDA and CDR2 is SQIVND (reference sequence). Trimming took 0 bases from V and 1 from J; bases not matched to a gene: 5.